The 5 T cell receptor beta chains in this list originate from one sample, sequenced in a study of post-analysis software for immune sequencing data. General study points: Compared with controls, patients had more of five TRBV segments, including TRBV5-6, TRBV5-1 and TRBV20-1.

cDNA libraries of TCR beta carried unique molecular identifiers. Each CDR3 protein is one row after TCRdb ran MiXCR on the PCR reads. Here the sample spans 350,000 to 500,000 distinct CDR3 sequences, 35% to 45% being singletons. For these TCRs, the target antigens are not known. Sequenced input: blood. These receptors were taken from a girl aged 2 to 9 with multiple sclerosis.

The rearrangement uses TRBV5-6 and TRBJ1-5; D gene unclear. The CDR3 extends over 14 amino acids. Germline assignment: CDR1 SGHDT and CDR2 YYEEEE. V was pared by 2 bases and J by 1 base, with 7 bases between. CDR3 sequence (DNA): TGTGCCAGCAGCTTAAGATCAAGCAATCAGCCCCAGCATTTT. Translating it yields CASSLRSSNQPQHF.

This clonotype was recorded a few times. The chain couples TRBV29-1 to TRBJ2-3, with a possible D match to TRBD2 (6 bases). Germline lookup yields CDR1 SQVTM and CDR2 ANQGSEA. Trimming took off 4 bases at V and 5 bases at J, with 10 bases between the two ends. The CDR3 runs to 12 residues. In DNA, the CDR3 is TGCAGCGTTGGGGACTCCGGAGATACGCAGTATTTT. Translated, it gives CSVGDSGDTQYF.

The chain couples TRBV20-1 to TRBJ2-3; 12 bases map to TRBD2. The CDR3 extends over 14 amino acids. Germline V gives CDR1 DFQATT, CDR2 SNEGSKA (reference sequence). V was pared by 3 bases and J by 6 bases, with 4 bases of the junction left unmatched. In DNA, the CDR3 is TGCAGTGCTAGGAGACTAGCGGGAGTGGATACGCAGTATTTT. It translates to CSARRLAGVDTQYF.

V and J are TRBV28 and TRBJ1-2; a possible D gene is TRBD1 (5 bases). V lost 3 bases and J lost 4, with 12 bases in between. CDR1 is MDHEN, CDR2 SYDVKM, per germline. This CDR3 has 14 amino acids. DNA of the CDR3: TGTGCCAGCAGTTTGAGAGGGACTTTCTATGGCTACACCTTC. As protein: CASSLRGTFYGYTF.

Only a few counts were recorded for this clonotype. V and J are TRBV29-1 and TRBJ1-1; 11 nucleotides agree with TRBD1. J was trimmed by 6 bases and V by 4 bases; bases with no gene match: 4. Germline V gives CDR1 SQVTM, CDR2 ANQGSEA. The CDR3 sequence is 13 residues long. The CDR3 nucleotides are TGCAGCGTTGCAAGGACAGGGGGCCCTGAAGCTTTCTTT. It specifies CSVARTGGPEAFF.